These T cell receptor beta chains were read from a single sample in a study of cytomegalovirus exposure and HLA in healthy donors. Using immunoSEQ multiplex PCR, the repertoire was profiled, and TCRdb retains in-frame clones only, with some absent. The sample has tens of thousands of clones, under 80% seen once. The specimen sequenced was PBMCs. Source of these receptors: a male donor in good health and CMV-seropositive. Each CDR3 is given with its conserved first and last residue. Each record gives: J gene, D gene, clone size, V gene, CDR3 length, CDR3 protein, CDR3 DNA. D genes are given only for firm matches. Expanded clones are given a class, and other clones once, few, many or no size at all.

J: TRBJ2-5
D: TRBD1
size: -
V: TRBV19
length: 14
CDR3: CASSARTGQETQYF
DNA: TGTGCCAGTAGTGCCCGGACAGGGCAAGAGACCCAGTACTTC

J: TRBJ2-5
D: TRBD2
size: -
V: TRBV7-9
length: 16
CDR3: CASSLGLAGVQETQYF
DNA: TGTGCCAGCAGCTTGGGACTAGCGGGGGTCCAAGAGACCCAGTACTTC

J: TRBJ2-3
D: -
size: -
V: TRBV7-2
length: 14
CDR3: CASSLPQFTDTQYF
DNA: TGTGCCAGCAGCTTACCACAGTTCACAGATACGCAGTATTTT

J: TRBJ1-5
D: -
size: -
V: TRBV7-9
length: 17
CDR3: CASSSTRAGYSNQPQHF
DNA: TGTGCCAGCAGCTCGACCAGGGCGGGATATAGCAATCAGCCCCAGCATTTT

J: TRBJ1-2
D: -
size: -
V: TRBV6-6
length: 13
CDR3: CASSRDRIDGYTF
DNA: TGTGCCAGCAGTCGTGACAGGATAGATGGCTACACCTTC

J: TRBJ1-4
D: TRBD1
size: -
V: TRBV2
length: 15
CDR3: CASSSRDSANEKLFF
DNA: TGTGCCAGCAGTTCGAGGGACAGTGCCAATGAAAAACTGTTTTTT

J: TRBJ2-1
D: -
size: -
V: TRBV27
length: 17
CDR3: CASSFRQIFSSYNEQFF
DNA: TGTGCCAGCAGTTTCAGACAGATTTTTAGCTCCTACAATGAGCAGTTCTTC

J: TRBJ1-6
D: -
size: -
V: TRBV6-5
length: 14
CDR3: CASSPGAGNSPLHF
DNA: TGTGCCAGCAGCCCAGGGGCCGGAAATTCACCCCTCCACTTT

J: TRBJ1-5
D: -
size: -
V: TRBV4-1
length: 16
CDR3: CASSQDLARENQPQHF
DNA: TGCGCCAGCAGCCAAGATCTCGCCAGGGAAAATCAGCCCCAGCATTTT

J: TRBJ1-4
D: TRBD1
size: once
V: TRBV5-5
length: 19
CDR3: CASSAGNRGLGATNEKLFF
DNA: TGTGCCAGCAGCGCTGGGAACAGGGGGTTGGGGGCAACTAATGAAAAACTGTTTTTT

J: TRBJ2-7
D: TRBD1
size: -
V: TRBV19
length: 14
CDR3: CASSMGQVAYEQYF
DNA: TGTGCCAGTAGTATGGGACAGGTAGCCTACGAGCAGTACTTC

J: TRBJ2-3
D: -
size: -
V: TRBV7-3
length: 18
CDR3: CASSLDQGGSQVVNTQYF
DNA: TGTGCCAGCAGCTTAGATCAAGGAGGGAGCCAGGTGGTGAATACGCAGTATTTT

J: TRBJ1-2
D: -
size: -
V: TRBV19
length: 13
CDR3: CASNRESHYGYTF
DNA: TGTGCCAGTAATCGTGAGTCCCACTATGGCTACACCTTC

J: TRBJ2-2
D: -
size: -
V: TRBV7-2
length: 15
CDR3: CASSKEDRNTGELFF
DNA: TGTGCCAGCAGCAAAGAGGACAGGAACACCGGGGAGCTGTTTTTT

J: TRBJ1-2
D: -
size: once
V: TRBV4-2
length: 14
CDR3: CASSPGNRDYGYTF
DNA: TGTGCCAGCAGCCCCGGAAACAGAGACTATGGCTACACCTTC

J: TRBJ2-1
D: -
size: -
V: TRBV7-9
length: 14
CDR3: CASSLDRSYNEQFF
DNA: TGTGCCAGCAGCTTAGATCGGAGCTACAATGAGCAGTTCTTC

J: TRBJ1-5
D: -
size: once
V: TRBV10-2
length: 14
CDR3: CASNLWGGNQPQHF
DNA: TGCGCCAGCAACCTATGGGGAGGCAATCAGCCCCAGCATTTT

J: TRBJ2-7
D: -
size: -
V: TRBV19
length: 14
CDR3: CASSITFRSYEQYF
DNA: TGTGCCAGTAGTATTACGTTCAGATCTTACGAGCAGTACTTC

J: TRBJ2-5
D: TRBD2
size: -
V: TRBV27
length: 15
CDR3: CASSPGLAGSETQYF
DNA: TGTGCCAGCAGTCCCGGACTAGCGGGGTCGGAGACCCAGTACTTC

J: TRBJ1-2
D: TRBD1
size: -
V: TRBV7-2
length: 15
CDR3: CASSETGTGLLGYTF
DNA: TGTGCCAGCAGCGAAACCGGGACAGGGTTACTTGGCTACACCTTC

J: TRBJ2-3
D: TRBD2
size: -
V: TRBV6-4
length: 13
CDR3: CATGLAGEDTQYF
DNA: TGTGCTACCGGACTAGCGGGGGAAGATACGCAGTATTTT

J: TRBJ2-7
D: TRBD2
size: -
V: TRBV11-2
length: 15
CDR3: CASSLDPSGTYEQYF
DNA: TGTGCCAGCAGCTTAGACCCTAGCGGGACCTACGAGCAGTACTTC

J: TRBJ1-6
D: -
size: -
V: TRBV25-1
length: 14
CDR3: CASSGNRNNSPLHF
DNA: TGTGCCAGCAGTGGGAACAGGAATAATTCACCCCTCCACTTT

J: TRBJ1-5
D: -
size: few
V: TRBV2
length: 17
CDR3: CASSEVRNLRGNQPQHF
DNA: TGTGCCAGCAGTGAAGTCCGAAACTTGAGGGGCAATCAGCCCCAGCATTTT

J: TRBJ2-3
D: -
size: -
V: TRBV19
length: 14
CDR3: CASSIEWSTDTQYF
DNA: TGTGCCAGTAGTATAGAGTGGAGTACAGATACGCAGTATTTT

J: TRBJ2-3
D: TRBD2
size: -
V: TRBV4-1
length: 17
CDR3: CASSQEMMAGGTDTQYF
DNA: TGCGCCAGCAGCCAAGAAATGATGGCGGGGGGTACAGATACGCAGTATTTT

J: TRBJ2-3
D: TRBD1
size: -
V: TRBV30
length: 15
CDR3: CAWSAGGLGTDTQYF
DNA: TGTGCCTGGAGTGCAGGGGGCTTGGGCACAGATACGCAGTATTTT

J: TRBJ1-2
D: TRBD1
size: medium-sized
V: TRBV6-6
length: 15
CDR3: CASSHPGQGYYGYTF
DNA: TGTGCCAGCAGCCACCCGGGACAGGGGTACTATGGCTACACCTTC

J: TRBJ1-1
D: -
size: -
V: TRBV7-2
length: 13
CDR3: CASSSLPTAEAFF
DNA: TGTGCCAGCAGCTCCCTCCCGACAGCCGAAGCTTTCTTT

J: TRBJ1-6
D: -
size: -
V: TRBV27
length: 19
CDR3: CASSIRIRAGAEYNSPLHF
DNA: TGTGCCAGCAGCATACGGATTCGGGCAGGGGCTGAGTATAATTCACCCCTCCACTTT

J: TRBJ2-7
D: -
size: -
V: TRBV7-3
length: 13
CDR3: CASSLGLAFEQYF
DNA: TGTGCCAGCAGCTTAGGCCTAGCATTCGAGCAGTACTTC

J: TRBJ1-3
D: -
size: -
V: TRBV7-2
length: 14
CDR3: CASGGAGIGNTIYF
DNA: TGTGCCAGCGGGGGCGCAGGAATTGGAAACACCATATATTTT

J: TRBJ2-3
D: -
size: -
V: TRBV4-1
length: 15
CDR3: CASSQDDYSTDTQYF
DNA: TGCGCCAGCAGCCAAGATGACTACTCCACAGATACGCAGTATTTT

J: TRBJ2-5
D: -
size: -
V: TRBV7-7
length: 14
CDR3: CASSLGGFQETQYF
DNA: TGTGCCAGCAGCTTAGGAGGATTCCAAGAGACCCAGTACTTC

J: TRBJ1-3
D: -
size: -
V: TRBV21-1
length: 18
CDR3: CASSKTPRKVSSGNTIYF
DNA: TGTGCCAGCAGCAAGACCCCGAGGAAGGTGAGTAGTGGAAACACCATATATTTT

J: TRBJ2-7
D: TRBD1
size: -
V: TRBV9
length: 14
CDR3: CASSVGQGALEQYF
DNA: TGTGCCAGCAGCGTGGGACAGGGGGCCCTCGAGCAGTACTTC

J: TRBJ2-3
D: -
size: -
V: TRBV30
length: 14
CDR3: CAWKGMQGTDTQYF
DNA: TGTGCCTGGAAAGGTATGCAGGGTACAGATACGCAGTATTTT

J: TRBJ2-1
D: -
size: -
V: TRBV19
length: 13
CDR3: CASSFLVSDEQFF
DNA: TGTGCCAGTAGTTTTCTAGTTAGCGATGAGCAGTTCTTC

J: TRBJ2-7
D: -
size: -
V: TRBV2
length: 13
CDR3: CASLLAQSYEQYF
DNA: TGTGCCAGCCTCCTCGCACAGTCCTACGAGCAGTACTTC

J: TRBJ2-1
D: TRBD2
size: -
V: TRBV18
length: 15
CDR3: CASSPSGGAGNEQFF
DNA: TGTGCCAGCTCACCATCCGGGGGGGCCGGCAATGAGCAGTTCTTC

J: TRBJ2-3
D: TRBD2
size: -
V: TRBV30
length: 13
CDR3: CAWRGGGVGTQYF
DNA: TGTGCCTGGAGGGGCGGGGGTGTCGGTACGCAGTATTTT

J: TRBJ1-2
D: -
size: -
V: TRBV6-5
length: 13
CDR3: CASSERGNYGYTF
DNA: TGTGCCAGCAGTGAGAGGGGGAACTATGGCTACACCTTC

J: TRBJ2-7
D: TRBD1
size: few
V: TRBV2
length: 14
CDR3: CASSVDRGAYEQYF
DNA: TGTGCCAGCAGCGTCGACAGGGGTGCCTACGAGCAGTACTTC